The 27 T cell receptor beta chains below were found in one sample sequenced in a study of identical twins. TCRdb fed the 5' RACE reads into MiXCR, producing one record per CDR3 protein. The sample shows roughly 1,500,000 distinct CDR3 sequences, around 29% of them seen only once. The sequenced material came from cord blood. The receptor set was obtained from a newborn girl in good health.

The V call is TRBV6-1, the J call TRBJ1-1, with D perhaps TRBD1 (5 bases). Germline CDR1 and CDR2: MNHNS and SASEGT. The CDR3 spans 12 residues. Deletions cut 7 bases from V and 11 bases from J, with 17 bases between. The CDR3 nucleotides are TGTGCCAGCACCGAAGAGGGGCGCGAGGCTTTCTTT. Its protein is CASTEEGREAFF.

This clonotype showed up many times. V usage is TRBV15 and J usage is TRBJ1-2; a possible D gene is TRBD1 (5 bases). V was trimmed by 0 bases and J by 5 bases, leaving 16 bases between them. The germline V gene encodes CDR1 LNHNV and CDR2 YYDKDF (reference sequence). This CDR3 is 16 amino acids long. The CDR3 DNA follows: TGTGCCACCAGCAGAGACCTGCGAACAGGACTGTATGGCTACACCTTC. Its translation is CATSRDLRTGLYGYTF.

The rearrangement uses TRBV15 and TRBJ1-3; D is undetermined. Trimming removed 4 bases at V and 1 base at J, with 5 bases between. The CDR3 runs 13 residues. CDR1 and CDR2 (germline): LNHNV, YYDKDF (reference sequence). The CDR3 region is CATSTGSGNTIYF. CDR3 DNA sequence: TGTGCCACCAGCACAGGTTCTGGAAACACCATATATTTT.

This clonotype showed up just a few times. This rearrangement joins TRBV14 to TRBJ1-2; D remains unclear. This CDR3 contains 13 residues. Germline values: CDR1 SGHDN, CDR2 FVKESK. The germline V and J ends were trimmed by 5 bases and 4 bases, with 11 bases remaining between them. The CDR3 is CASSGMGIYGYTF. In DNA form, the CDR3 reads TGTGCCAGCAGCGGGATGGGAATCTATGGCTACACCTTC.

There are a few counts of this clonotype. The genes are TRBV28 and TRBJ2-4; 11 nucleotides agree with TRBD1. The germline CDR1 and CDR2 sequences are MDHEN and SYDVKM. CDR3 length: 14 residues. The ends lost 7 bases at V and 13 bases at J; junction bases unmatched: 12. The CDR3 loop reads CASTLGTGGGEQYF. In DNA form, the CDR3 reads TGTGCCAGCACCCTCGGGACAGGGGGAGGAGAGCAGTACTTC.

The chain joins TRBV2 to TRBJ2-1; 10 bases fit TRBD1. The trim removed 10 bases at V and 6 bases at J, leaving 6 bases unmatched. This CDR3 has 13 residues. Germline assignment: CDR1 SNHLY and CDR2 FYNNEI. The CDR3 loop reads CAIDRTGGNEQFF. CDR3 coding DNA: TGTGCCATCGATCGGACAGGGGGCAATGAGCAGTTCTTC.

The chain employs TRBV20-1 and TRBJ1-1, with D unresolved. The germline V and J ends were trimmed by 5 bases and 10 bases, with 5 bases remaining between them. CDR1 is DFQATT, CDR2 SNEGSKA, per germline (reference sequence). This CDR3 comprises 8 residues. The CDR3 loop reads CSAAGAFF. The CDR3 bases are TGCAGTGCTGCCGGAGCTTTCTTT.

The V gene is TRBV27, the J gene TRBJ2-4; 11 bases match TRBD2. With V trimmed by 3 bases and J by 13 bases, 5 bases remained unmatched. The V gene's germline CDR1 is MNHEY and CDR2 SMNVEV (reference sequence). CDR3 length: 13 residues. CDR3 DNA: TGTGCCAGCAGTTTTAGCGGGGGGGCCCCCCAGTACTTC. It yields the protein CASSFSGGAPQYF.

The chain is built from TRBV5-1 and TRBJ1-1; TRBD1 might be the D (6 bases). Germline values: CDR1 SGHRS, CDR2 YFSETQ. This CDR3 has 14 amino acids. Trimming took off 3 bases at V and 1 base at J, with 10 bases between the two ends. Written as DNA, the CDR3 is TGCGCCAGCAGCTGGGACATCCGGAACACTGAAGCTTTCTTT. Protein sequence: CASSWDIRNTEAFF.

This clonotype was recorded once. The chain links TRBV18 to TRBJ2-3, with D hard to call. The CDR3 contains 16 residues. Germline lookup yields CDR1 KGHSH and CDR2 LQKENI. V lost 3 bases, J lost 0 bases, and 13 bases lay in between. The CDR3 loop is CASSPRAPTSTDTQYF. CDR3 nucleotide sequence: TGTGCCAGCTCACCCCGGGCGCCAACTAGCACAGATACGCAGTATTTT. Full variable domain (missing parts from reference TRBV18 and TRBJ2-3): NAGVMQNPRHLVRRRGQEARLRCSPMKGHSHVYWYRQLPEEGLKFMVYLQKENIIDESGMPKERFSAEFPKEGPSILRIQQVVRGDSAAYFCASSPRAPTSTDTQYFGPGTRLTVL.

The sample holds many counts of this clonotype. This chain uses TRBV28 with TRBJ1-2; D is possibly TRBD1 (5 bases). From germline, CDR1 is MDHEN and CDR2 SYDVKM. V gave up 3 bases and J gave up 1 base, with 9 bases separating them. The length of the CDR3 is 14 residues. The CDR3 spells CASSFGGGNYGYTF. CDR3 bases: TGTGCCAGCAGTTTCGGCGGGGGTAACTATGGCTACACCTTC.

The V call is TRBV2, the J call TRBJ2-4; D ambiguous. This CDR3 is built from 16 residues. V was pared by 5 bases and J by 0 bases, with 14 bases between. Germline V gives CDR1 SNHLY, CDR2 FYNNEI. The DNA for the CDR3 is TGTGCCAGCAGTCAAGAGGCCCTCTTAGCCAAAAACATTCAGTACTTC. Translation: CASSQEALLAKNIQYF.

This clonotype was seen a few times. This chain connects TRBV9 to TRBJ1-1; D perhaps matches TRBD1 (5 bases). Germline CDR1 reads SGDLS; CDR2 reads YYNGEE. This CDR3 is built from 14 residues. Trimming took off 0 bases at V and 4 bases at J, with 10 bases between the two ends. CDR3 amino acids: CASSVAPGGTEAFF. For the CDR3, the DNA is TGTGCCAGCAGCGTAGCCCCCGGGGGCACTGAAGCTTTCTTT.

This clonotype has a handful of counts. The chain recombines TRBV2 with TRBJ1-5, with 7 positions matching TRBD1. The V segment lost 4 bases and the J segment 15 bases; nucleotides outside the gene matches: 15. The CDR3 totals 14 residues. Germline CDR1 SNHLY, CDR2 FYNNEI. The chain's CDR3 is CASSGGDLQGLMHF. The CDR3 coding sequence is TGTGCCAGCAGTGGAGGGGATTTACAGGGGCTGATGCATTTT.

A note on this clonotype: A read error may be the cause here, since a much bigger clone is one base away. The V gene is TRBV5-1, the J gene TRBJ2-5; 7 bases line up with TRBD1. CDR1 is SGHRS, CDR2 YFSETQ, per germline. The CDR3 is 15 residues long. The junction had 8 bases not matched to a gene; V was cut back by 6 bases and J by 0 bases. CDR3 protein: CASNVMGQNQETQYF. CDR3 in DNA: TGCGCCAGCAACGTAATGGGACAGAACCAAGAGACCCAGTACTTC.

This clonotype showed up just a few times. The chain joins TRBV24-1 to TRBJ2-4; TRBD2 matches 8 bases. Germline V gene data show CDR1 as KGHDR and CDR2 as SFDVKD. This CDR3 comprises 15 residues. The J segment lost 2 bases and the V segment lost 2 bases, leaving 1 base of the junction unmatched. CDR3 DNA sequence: TGTGCCACCAGTGATTCGGGAGGGCCCAAAAACATTCAGTACTTC. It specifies CATSDSGGPKNIQYF.

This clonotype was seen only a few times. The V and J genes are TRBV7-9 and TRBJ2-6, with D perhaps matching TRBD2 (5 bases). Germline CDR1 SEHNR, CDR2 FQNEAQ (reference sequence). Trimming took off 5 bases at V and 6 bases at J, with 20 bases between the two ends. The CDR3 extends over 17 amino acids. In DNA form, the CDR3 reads TGTGCCAGCAGCCCCCGGGGTGTTTTCTTCAAGGCCAACGTCCTGACTTTC. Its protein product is CASSPRGVFFKANVLTF.

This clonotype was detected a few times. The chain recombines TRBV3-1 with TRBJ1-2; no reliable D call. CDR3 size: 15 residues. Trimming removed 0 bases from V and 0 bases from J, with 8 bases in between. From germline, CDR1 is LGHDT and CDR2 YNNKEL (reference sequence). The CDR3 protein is CASSQDSRANYGYTF. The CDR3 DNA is TGTGCCAGCAGCCAAGATAGTCGGGCTAACTATGGCTACACCTTC.

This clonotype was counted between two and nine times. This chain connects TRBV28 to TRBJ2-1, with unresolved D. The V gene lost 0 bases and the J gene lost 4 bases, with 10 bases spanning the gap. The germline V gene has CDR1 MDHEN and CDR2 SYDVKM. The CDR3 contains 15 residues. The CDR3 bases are TGTGCCAGCAGTTTATGGTCCCACAGTTACAATGAGCAGTTCTTC. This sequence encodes CASSLWSHSYNEQFF.

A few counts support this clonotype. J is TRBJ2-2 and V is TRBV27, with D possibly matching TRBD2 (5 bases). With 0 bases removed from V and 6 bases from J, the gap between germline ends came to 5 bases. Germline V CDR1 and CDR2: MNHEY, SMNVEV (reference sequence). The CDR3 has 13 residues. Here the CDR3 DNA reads TGTGCCAGCAGTTTATCGGAGGCCGGGGAGCTGTTTTTT. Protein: CASSLSEAGELFF.

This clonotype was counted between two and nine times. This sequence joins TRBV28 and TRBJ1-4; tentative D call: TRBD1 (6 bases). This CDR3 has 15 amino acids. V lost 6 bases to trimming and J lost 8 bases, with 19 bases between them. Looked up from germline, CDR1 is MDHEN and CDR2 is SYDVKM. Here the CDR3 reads CASSRNTGMVEKLFF. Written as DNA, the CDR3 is TGTGCCAGCAGCCGAAACACAGGGATGGTGGAAAAACTGTTTTTT. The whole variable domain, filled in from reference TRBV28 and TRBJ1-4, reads DVKVTQSSRYLVKRTGEKVFLECVQDMDHENMFWYRQDPGLGLRLIYFSYDVKMKEKGDIPEGYSVSREKKERFSLILESASTNQTSMYLCASSRNTGMVEKLFFGSGTQLSVL.

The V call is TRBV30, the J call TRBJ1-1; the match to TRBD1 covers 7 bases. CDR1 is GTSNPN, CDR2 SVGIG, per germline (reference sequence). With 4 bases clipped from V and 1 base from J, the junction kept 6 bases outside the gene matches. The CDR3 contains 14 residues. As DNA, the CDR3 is TGTGCCTGGAAAGGGGGCAGGGAGAACACTGAAGCTTTCTTT. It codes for CAWKGGRENTEAFF.

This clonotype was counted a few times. CDR3 DNA: TGTGCCAGCAGTTTTGTTACTGGCTACACCTTC. Translation gives CASSFVTGYTF. V usage is TRBV28 and J usage is TRBJ1-2; D gene uncertain. V dropped 3 bases and J dropped 7 bases, with 6 bases sitting between them. The CDR3 consists of 11 residues. CDR1 is MDHEN, CDR2 SYDVKM, per germline.

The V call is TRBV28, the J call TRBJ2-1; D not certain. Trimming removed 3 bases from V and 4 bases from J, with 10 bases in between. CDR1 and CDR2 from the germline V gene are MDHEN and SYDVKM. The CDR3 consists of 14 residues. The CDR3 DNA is TGTGCCAGCAGTTTCGAACCCAGGTACAATGAGCAGTTCTTC. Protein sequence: CASSFEPRYNEQFF.

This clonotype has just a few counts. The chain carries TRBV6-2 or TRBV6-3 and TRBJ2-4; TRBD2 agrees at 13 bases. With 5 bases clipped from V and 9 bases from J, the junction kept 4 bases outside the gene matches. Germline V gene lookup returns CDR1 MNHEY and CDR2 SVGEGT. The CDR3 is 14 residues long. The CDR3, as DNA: TGTGCCAGCAGTCGGACTAGCGGGAGTGGCATTCAGTACTTC. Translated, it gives CASSRTSGSGIQYF.

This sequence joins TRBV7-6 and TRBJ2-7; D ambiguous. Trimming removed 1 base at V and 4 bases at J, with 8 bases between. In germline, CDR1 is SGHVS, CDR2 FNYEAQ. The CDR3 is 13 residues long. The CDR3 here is CASSLDRWYEQYF. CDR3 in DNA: TGTGCCAGCAGCTTAGACCGTTGGTACGAGCAGTACTTC.

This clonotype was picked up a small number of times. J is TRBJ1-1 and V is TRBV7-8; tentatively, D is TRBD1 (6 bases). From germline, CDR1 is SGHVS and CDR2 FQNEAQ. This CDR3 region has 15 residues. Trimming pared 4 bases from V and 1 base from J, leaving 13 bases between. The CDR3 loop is CASSSPAGANTEAFF. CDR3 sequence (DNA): TGTGCCAGCAGCTCCCCTGCAGGGGCGAACACTGAAGCTTTCTTT. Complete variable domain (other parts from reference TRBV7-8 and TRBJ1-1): GAGVSQSPRYKVAKRGQDVALRCDPISGHVSLFWYQQALGQGPEFLTYFQNEAQLDKSGLPSDRFFAERPEGSVSTLKIQRTQQEDSAVYLCASSSPAGANTEAFFGQGTRLTVV.